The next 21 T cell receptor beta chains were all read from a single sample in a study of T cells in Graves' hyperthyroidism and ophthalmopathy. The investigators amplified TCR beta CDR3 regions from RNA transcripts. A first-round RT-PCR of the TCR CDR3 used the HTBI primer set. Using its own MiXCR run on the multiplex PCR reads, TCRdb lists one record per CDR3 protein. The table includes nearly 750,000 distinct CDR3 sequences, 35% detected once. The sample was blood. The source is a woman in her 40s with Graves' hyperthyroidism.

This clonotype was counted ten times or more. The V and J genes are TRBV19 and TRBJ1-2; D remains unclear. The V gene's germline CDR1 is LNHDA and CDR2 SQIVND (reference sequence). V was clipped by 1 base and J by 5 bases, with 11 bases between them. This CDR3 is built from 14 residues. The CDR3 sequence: CASSIVTDTYGYTF. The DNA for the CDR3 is TGTGCCAGTAGTATAGTAACAGACACTTATGGCTACACCTTC.

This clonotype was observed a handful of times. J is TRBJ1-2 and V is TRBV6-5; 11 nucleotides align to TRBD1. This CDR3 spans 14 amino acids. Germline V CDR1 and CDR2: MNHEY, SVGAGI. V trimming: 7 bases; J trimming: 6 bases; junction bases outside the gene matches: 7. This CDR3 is CASIPGTGGNGYTF. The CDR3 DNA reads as TGTGCCAGCATTCCCGGGACAGGGGGTAATGGCTACACCTTC.

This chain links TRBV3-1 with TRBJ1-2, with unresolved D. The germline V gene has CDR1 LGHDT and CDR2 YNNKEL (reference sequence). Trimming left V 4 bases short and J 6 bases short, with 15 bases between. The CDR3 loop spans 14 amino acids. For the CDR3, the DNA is TGTGCCAGCAGCCGAACCGGGAGTGTTGATGGCTACACCTTC. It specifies CASSRTGSVDGYTF.

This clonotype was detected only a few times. The CDR3 reads CASSLALNGPGTGYDQPQHF. The CDR3, as DNA: TGTGCCAGCAGCTTAGCCCTGAATGGCCCCGGGACAGGGTACGATCAGCCCCAGCATTTT. This chain connects TRBV11-3 to TRBJ1-5; TRBD1 matches 9 bases. The CDR3 loop spans 20 amino acids. Germline values: CDR1 SGHNT, CDR2 YENEEA. The trim removed 1 base at V and 5 bases at J, leaving 18 bases unmatched.

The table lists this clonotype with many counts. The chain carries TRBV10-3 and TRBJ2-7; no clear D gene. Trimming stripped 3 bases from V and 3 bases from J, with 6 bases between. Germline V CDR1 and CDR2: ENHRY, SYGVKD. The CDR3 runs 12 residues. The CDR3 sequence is CAISDTYYEQYF. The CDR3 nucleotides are TGTGCCATCAGTGACACCTACTACGAGCAGTACTTC.

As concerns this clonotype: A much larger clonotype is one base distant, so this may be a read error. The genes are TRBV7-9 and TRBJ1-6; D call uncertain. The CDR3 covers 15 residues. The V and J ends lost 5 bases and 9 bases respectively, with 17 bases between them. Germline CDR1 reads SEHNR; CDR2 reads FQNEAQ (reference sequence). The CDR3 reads CASSQDRTAGSPLHF. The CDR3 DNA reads TGTGCCAGCAGCCAAGATAGGACCGCGGGTTCACCCCTCCACTTT.

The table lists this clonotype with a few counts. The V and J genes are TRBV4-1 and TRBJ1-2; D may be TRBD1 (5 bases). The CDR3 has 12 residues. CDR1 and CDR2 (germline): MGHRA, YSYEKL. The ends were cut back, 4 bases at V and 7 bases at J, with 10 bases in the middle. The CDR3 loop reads CASSPPGVGYTF. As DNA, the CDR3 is TGCGCCAGCAGCCCCCCGGGGGTTGGCTACACCTTC.

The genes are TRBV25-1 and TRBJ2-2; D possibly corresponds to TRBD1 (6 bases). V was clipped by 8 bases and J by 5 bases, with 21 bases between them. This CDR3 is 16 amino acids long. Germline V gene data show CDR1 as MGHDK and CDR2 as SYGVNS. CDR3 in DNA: TGTGCCAGCTCACCCCGACAGGACCGCTTAACCGGGGAGCTGTTTTTT. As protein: CASSPRQDRLTGELFF.

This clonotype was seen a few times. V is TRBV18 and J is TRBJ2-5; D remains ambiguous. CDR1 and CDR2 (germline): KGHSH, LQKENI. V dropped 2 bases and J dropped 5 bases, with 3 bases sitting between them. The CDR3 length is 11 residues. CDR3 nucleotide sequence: TGTGCCAGCTCACCAACGGAGACCCAGTACTTC. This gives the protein CASSPTETQYF.

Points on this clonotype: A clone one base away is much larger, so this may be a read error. The CDR3 region is CSAGWVGEKLLF. In DNA form, the CDR3 reads TGCAGCGCCGGTTGGGTGGGTGAAAAACTGCTTTTT. The chain has TRBV29-1 and TRBJ1-4; D remains ambiguous. This CDR3 is built from 12 residues. Germline V lookup: CDR1 SQVTM, CDR2 ANQGSEA.

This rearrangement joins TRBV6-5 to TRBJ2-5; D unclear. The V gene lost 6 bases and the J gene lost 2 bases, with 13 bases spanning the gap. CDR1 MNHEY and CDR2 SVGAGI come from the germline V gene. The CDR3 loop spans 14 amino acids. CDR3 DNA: TGTGCCAGCAGCGGCCTGGCAGATCAAGAGACCCAGTACTTC. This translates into CASSGLADQETQYF.

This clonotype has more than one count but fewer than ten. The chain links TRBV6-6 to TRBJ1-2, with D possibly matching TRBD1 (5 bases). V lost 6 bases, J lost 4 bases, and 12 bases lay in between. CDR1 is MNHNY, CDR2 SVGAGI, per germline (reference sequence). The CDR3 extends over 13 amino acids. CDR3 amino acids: CASSRGSSYGYTF. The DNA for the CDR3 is TGTGCCAGCAGCCGGGGGTCCTCCTATGGCTACACCTTC.

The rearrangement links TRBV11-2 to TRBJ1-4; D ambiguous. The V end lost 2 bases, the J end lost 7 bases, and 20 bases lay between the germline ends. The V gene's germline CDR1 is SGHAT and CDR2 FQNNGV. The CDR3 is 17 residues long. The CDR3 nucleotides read TGTGCCAGCAGCTTACAGTCCGATACGCAGTACCGTGAAAAACTGTTTTTT. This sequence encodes CASSLQSDTQYREKLFF. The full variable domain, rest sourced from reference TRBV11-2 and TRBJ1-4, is EAGVAQSPRYKIIEKRQSVAFWCNPISGHATLYWYQQILGQGPKLLIQFQNNGVVDDSQLPKDRFSAERLKGVDSTLKIQPAKLEDSAVYLCASSLQSDTQYREKLFFGSGTQLSVL.

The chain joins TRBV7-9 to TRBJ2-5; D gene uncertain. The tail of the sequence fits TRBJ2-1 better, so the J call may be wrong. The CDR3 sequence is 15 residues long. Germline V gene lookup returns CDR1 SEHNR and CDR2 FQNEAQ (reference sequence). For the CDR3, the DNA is TGTGCCAGCAGCTTAGGGTACGGGCGACACAATGAGCAGTTCTTC. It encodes CASSLGYGRHNEQFF.

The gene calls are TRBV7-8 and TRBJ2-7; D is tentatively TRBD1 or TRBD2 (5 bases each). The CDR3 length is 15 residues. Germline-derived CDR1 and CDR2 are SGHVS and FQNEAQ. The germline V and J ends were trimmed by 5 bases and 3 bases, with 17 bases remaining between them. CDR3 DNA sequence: TGTGCCAGCAGCCAAGTATACGGGGACCTCTACGAGCAGTACTTC. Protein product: CASSQVYGDLYEQYF.

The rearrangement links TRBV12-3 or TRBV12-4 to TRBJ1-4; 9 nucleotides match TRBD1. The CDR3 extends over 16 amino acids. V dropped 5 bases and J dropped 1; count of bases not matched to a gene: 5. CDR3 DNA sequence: TGTGCCAGCAGTAAGGACAGGGGAAGAACTAATGAAAAACTGTTTTTT. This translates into CASSKDRGRTNEKLFF.

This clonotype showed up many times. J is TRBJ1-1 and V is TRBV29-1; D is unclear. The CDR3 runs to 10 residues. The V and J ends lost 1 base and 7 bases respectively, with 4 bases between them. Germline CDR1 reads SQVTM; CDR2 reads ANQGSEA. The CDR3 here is CSVEAGEAFF. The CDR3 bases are TGCAGCGTTGAAGCCGGTGAAGCTTTCTTT.

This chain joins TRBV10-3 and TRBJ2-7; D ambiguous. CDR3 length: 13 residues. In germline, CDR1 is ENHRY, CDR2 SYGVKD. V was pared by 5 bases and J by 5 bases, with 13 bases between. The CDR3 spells CAISYSMLNEQYF. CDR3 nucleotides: TGTGCCATCAGTTACTCGATGCTGAACGAGCAGTACTTC.

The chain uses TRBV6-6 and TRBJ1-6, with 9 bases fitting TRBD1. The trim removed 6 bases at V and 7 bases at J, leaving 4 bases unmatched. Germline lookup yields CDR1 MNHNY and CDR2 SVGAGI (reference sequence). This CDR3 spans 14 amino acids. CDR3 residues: CASSSDRGNSPLHF. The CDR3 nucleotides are TGTGCCAGCAGCTCCGACAGGGGGAATTCACCCCTCCACTTT.

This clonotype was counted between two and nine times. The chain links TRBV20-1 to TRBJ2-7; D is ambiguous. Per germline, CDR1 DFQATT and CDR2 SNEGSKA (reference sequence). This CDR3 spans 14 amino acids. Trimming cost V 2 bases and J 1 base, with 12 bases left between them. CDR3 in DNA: TGCAGTGCTAGACCTAACACTCGATCCTACGAGCAGTACTTC. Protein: CSARPNTRSYEQYF.

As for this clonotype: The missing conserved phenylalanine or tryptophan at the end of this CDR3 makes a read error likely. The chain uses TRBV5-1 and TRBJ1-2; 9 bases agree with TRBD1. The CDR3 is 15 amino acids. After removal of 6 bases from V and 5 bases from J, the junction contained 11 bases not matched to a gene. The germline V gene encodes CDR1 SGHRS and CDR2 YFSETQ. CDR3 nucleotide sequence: TGCGCCAGCACAACAGGGGGCTCGTCTGGTTATGGCTACACCCTC. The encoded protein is CASTTGGSSGYGYTL.